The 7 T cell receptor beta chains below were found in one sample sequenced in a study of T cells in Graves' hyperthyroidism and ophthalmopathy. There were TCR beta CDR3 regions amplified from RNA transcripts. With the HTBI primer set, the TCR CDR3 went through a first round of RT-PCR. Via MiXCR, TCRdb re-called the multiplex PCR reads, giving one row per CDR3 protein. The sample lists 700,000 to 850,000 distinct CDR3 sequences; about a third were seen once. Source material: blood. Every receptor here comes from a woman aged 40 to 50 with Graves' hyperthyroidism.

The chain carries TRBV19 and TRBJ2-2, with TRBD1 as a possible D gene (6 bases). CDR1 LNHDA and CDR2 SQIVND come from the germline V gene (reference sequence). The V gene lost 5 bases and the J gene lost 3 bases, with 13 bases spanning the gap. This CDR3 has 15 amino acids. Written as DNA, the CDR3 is TGTGCCAGTAGTGTGACAGGTGGGGACACCGGGGAGCTGTTTTTT. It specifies CASSVTGGDTGELFF.

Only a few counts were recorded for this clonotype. CDR3 in amino acids: CASNPGQYNQPQHF. The CDR3 coding sequence is TGTGCCAGCAACCCGGGACAGTACAATCAGCCCCAGCATTTT. The rearrangement uses TRBV11-1 and TRBJ1-5; TRBD1 matches at 7 bases. The V and J ends lost 7 bases and 3 bases, in that order; junction bases with no gene match: 6. The CDR3 consists of 14 residues. CDR1 and CDR2 from the germline V gene are SGHAT and FQDESV (reference sequence).

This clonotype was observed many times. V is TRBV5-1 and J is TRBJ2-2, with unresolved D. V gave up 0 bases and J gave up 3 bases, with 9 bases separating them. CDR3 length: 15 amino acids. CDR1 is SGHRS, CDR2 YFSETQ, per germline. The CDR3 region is CASSLAGGYTGELFF. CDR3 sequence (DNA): TGCGCCAGCAGCTTGGCCGGTGGATACACCGGGGAGCTGTTTTTT.

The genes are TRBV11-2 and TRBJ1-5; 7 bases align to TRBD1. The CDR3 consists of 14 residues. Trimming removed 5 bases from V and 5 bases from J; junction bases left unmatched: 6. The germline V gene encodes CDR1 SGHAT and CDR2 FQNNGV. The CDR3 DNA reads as TGTGCCAGCAGCACGACAGGGATCGATCAGCCCCAGCATTTT. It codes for CASSTTGIDQPQHF.

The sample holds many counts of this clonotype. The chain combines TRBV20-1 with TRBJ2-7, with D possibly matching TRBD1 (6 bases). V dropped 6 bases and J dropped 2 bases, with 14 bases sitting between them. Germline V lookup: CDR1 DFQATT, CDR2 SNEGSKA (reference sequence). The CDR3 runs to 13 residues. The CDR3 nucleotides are TGCAGTGCGAGCGGACAGTACACCTACGAGCAGTACTTC. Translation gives CSASGQYTYEQYF.

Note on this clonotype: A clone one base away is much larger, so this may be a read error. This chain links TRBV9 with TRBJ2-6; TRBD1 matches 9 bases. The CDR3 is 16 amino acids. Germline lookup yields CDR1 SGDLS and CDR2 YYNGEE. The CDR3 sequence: CASSDGTGSGANVPTF. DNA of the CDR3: TGTGCCAGCAGCGACGGGACAGGGTCTGGGGCCAACGTCCCGACTTTC.

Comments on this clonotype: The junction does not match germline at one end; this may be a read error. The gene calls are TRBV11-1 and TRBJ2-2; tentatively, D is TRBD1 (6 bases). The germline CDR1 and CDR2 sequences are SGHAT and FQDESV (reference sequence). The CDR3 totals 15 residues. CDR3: CASSLAQGYPGEPFF. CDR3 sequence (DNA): TGTGCCAGCAGCTTAGCCCAGGGGTATCCCGGGGAGCCGTTTTTT.